This TCR beta chain originates from a study of blood T cell repertoires in COVID-19 (TCRdb year 2020). In terms of the full investigation: Samples from collaborators originated in the United States, Italy and Spain and spanned both the acute and convalescent phases of COVID-19. A de-identified subject ID, COVID-19 status, age in years and sex were almost always included in the sample metadata. The repertoires were made available in a free public database intended to serve as a resource for research on the immune response to SARS-CoV-2. Where available, HLA class I and class II types were taken from metadata supplied by the sample provider and were not determined by assay-based typing. The dataset comprised deeply sampled blood TCRbeta repertoires from subjects exposed to, actively infected with, or recovered from COVID-19. The samples were drawn from two sources: the first 160 participants of the ongoing ImmuneRACE study, and about 1,300 subjects contributed by 6 global collaborators. The material from the prospective study consisted of cDNA or gDNA derived from T cells, B-cell-depleted T cells, or PBMCs. Overall study outcomes, separate from this receptor: The amount of clinical and demographic metadata varied by source and participant and was provided uncurated.

In regard to this clone: It lacks a known antigen. No base qualities exist here, and no much larger clone lies one base off it.

Enrolling through a virtual design, the prospective study's participants ranged in age from roughly 18 to 90 years and lived across 20 to 30 United States geographic areas. To assign participants to cohorts, the prospective study relied on clinical history that participants themselves reported in a screening survey and a study questionnaire. Exposed participants were defined as having been in contact with someone with a PCR-confirmed or clinician-diagnosed COVID-19 case within 2 weeks of study entry. Mobile phlebotomists in the prospective study collected whole blood, serum and a nasopharyngeal or oropharyngeal swab from every participant. Over a roughly two-month period, participants in the prospective study had the option of providing additional blood draws and questionnaires. Before DNA extraction, blood samples from the prospective study were shipped at room temperature or frozen. Trimming takes 6 bases off V and 6 bases off J; junction bases not matched to a gene: 6. Its CDR3 holds 13 amino acids, cysteine through phenylalanine. Only CDR3 DNA remains: 39 bases, in frame from the first base. Reading the germline V gene gives CDR1 MDHEN and CDR2 SYDVKM.

TCRbeta CDR3 regions were amplified from genomic DNA using the immunoSEQ Assay, a bias-controlled multiplex PCR. The authors' pipeline ran thus. Nucleated cell counts per sample were estimated from amplification of reference gene primers within the assay. Sequence reads were collapsed and filtered to measure the absolute abundance of every unique TCRbeta CDR3 rearrangement. For each sample, productive Simpson clonality was calculated by taking the square root of Simpson's diversity index across productive rearrangements. The immuneACCESS repertoire file appears here via TCRdb, limited to in-frame rearrangements. These files lack a portion of the clones; in checked studies, under half of the deficit traces to unresolved V genes, and the cause of the others is not known. The V and J calls and clone size are taken from that table; D and trimming were inferred from the DNA. In all, the sample holds 300,000 to 450,000 clones, and about 88% of those were seen once. 0.85% to 1.3% of the sample is in the top ten clones.

Sequencing used PBMCs or T cells enriched from blood (not recorded which). Here the chain combines TRBV28 and TRBJ2-7, and TRBD1 aligns with 9 junction nucleotides. The origin of this receptor is a woman between 25 and 40 years old who had been exposed to COVID-19. The CDR3 amino acid sequence is: CASSRDRVGEQYF. The DNA sequence is as follows: TGTGCCAGCAGCCGGGACAGGGTTGGCGAGCAGTACTTC.